This T cell receptor (beta chain) came from a study of T cell changes during pregnancy in multiple sclerosis. The assay was immunoSEQ multiplex PCR, and TCRdb's table has in-frame clones only and misses some. The data contain tens of thousands of clones, 94% of them seen just once; the ten biggest clones take up roughly 1.7%. The material was peripheral blood, obtained after pregnancy. The receptor was isolated from a female donor in good health, enrolled as a control in a pregnancy study.

The CDR3 nucleotides read TGCGCCAGCAGCCAACCCCAGGCTAGCGCGTACGAGCAGTACTTC. Translation: CASSQPQASAYEQYF. This chain links TRBV4-1 with TRBJ2-7, with TRBD2 as a possible D gene (6 bases). Germline-derived CDR1 and CDR2 are MGHRA and YSYEKL. The V and J ends lost 2 bases and 4 bases respectively, with 15 bases between them. This CDR3 spans 15 amino acids.